This T cell receptor (beta chain) is drawn from a study of shared clonotypes between healthy human individuals. This clone has a count of ten or more. V lost 0 bases and J lost 7, with 7 bases in between. This CDR3 contains 12 residues. Germline CDR1 and CDR2: GTSNPN and SVGIG (reference sequence). Profiled with immunoSEQ multiplex PCR; TCRdb holds only in-frame clones, not every one. The sample lists 850,000 to 1,100,000 clones; approximately 77% were seen once. The receptor was isolated from a man younger than 35 in good health. Some clones in this sample may be carry-over from other donors' samples. The chain links TRBV30 to TRBJ2-4; perhaps TRBD1 as D (6 bases). The sample comprised memory CD4+ T cells from PBMCs. Sample subset: CD45RA-negative fraction. The CDR3 spells CAWSVTGNIQYF. The DNA of the CDR3 is TGTGCCTGGAGTGTAACAGGGAACATTCAGTACTTC. Supplemented by reference TRBV30 and TRBJ2-4, the full variable domain reads SQTIHQWPATLVQPVGSPLSLECTVEGTSNPNLYWYRQAAGRGLQLLFYSVGIGQISSEVPQNLSASRPQDRQFILSSKKLLLSDSGFYLCAWSVTGNIQYFGAGTRLSVL.